Shown below are 27 T cell receptor beta chains from a single sample sequenced in a study of shared clonotypes between healthy human individuals. Clones were sequenced by immunoSEQ multiplex PCR, and TCRdb holds only the in-frame ones, with some missing. The data show some 690,000 clones, roughly 91% seen once. Input material: memory CD8+ T cells from PBMCs. Subset given: CD45RO+ cells pooled with CCR7-negative TemRA cells. All receptors come from a young man in good health. Some clones in this sample may be carry-over from other donors' samples.

This chain uses TRBV6-6 with TRBJ1-1; TRBD1 matches 8 bases. There are 13 residues in the CDR3. J was trimmed by 5 bases and V by 7 bases; bases with no gene match: 6. Germline V gene data show CDR1 as MNHNY and CDR2 as SVGAGI (reference sequence). This CDR3 is CASNPRGRTEAFF. The CDR3 nucleotides are TGTGCCAGCAATCCCAGGGGGCGGACTGAAGCTTTCTTT.

This clone was counted once. The V call is TRBV15, the J call TRBJ2-1, with 7 nucleotides matching TRBD2. V gave up 8 bases and J gave up 6 bases; unmatched junction bases: 13. The CDR3 totals 15 residues. CDR1 LNHNV and CDR2 YYDKDF come from the germline V gene (reference sequence). CDR3 amino acids: CATLNQLASGNEQFF. The CDR3 bases are TGTGCCACCTTGAATCAGTTGGCTAGCGGCAATGAGCAGTTCTTC.

As for this clone: This CDR3 is also generated by other DNA sequences in the sample. The V gene is TRBV7-9, the J gene TRBJ2-7; TRBD2 agrees at 11 bases. Trimming cost V 5 bases and J 0 bases; bases outside gene matches: 3. The CDR3 is made up of 15 amino acids. Looked up from germline, CDR1 is SEHNR and CDR2 is FQNEAQ (reference sequence). CDR3 in amino acids: CASSITSGSSYEQYF. As DNA, the CDR3 is TGTGCCAGCAGCATTACTAGCGGGAGCTCCTACGAGCAGTACTTC.

The chain combines TRBV28 with TRBJ2-2; D may correspond to TRBD1 or TRBD2 (5 bases each). V lost 5 bases and J lost 8, with 30 bases in between. CDR1 and CDR2 from the germline V gene are MDHEN and SYDVKM. This CDR3 is built from 19 residues. The CDR3 DNA is TGTGCCAGCAGTAAAACCGGGGACCGTTCCCTTTTAATATCGGGGGAGCTGTTTTTT. It codes for CASSKTGDRSLLISGELFF.

The CDR3 coding sequence is TGTGCCAGCAGGGCCGGGACAGGGGGCGAGCAGTACTTC. Translated: CASRAGTGGEQYF. The rearrangement links TRBV6-6 to TRBJ2-7, with 11 nucleotides matching TRBD1. The CDR3 is 13 residues long. From germline, CDR1 is MNHNY and CDR2 SVGAGI (reference sequence). Trimming at V came to 6 bases and at J to 6 bases, leaving 4 bases not matched to a gene.

This chain joins TRBV15 and TRBJ1-4; 7 bases line up with TRBD1. V gave up 3 bases and J gave up 8 bases; unmatched junction bases: 12. The CDR3 is 16 residues long. Germline V CDR1 and CDR2: LNHNV, YYDKDF (reference sequence). The CDR3 sequence is CATSSVPGTVSEKLFF. The CDR3 DNA sequence: TGTGCCACCAGCAGCGTCCCGGGGACAGTATCCGAAAAACTGTTTTTT.

CDR3 bases: TGCGCCAGCAGCCAACCACAGGGGGTGGGCGCCTACGAGCAGTACTTC. Its protein product is CASSQPQGVGAYEQYF. This sequence joins TRBV4-1 and TRBJ2-7; TRBD1 matches at 8 bases. Germline V lookup: CDR1 MGHRA, CDR2 YSYEKL. The length of the CDR3 is 16 residues. V shed 2 bases, J shed 2 bases, and the junction held 8 bases outside the gene matches.

The rearrangement links TRBV27 to TRBJ1-5; TRBD1 matches at 7 bases. J lost 6 bases, V lost 8 bases, and 10 bases had no gene match. Germline loops: CDR1 MNHEY, CDR2 SMNVEV (reference sequence). The CDR3 has 14 amino acids. The CDR3 bases are TGTGCCAGCGCTGACAGGGACCCCGGTCAGCCCCAGCATTTT. This codes for CASADRDPGQPQHF.

CDR3 region: CASSLGSRGDEQYF. As DNA, the CDR3 is TGTGCCAGCAGCTTAGGTAGTCGGGGCGACGAGCAGTACTTC. The rearrangement joins TRBV11-3 to TRBJ2-7; D tentatively reads TRBD1 or TRBD2 (5 bases each). Germline V gene data show CDR1 as SGHNT and CDR2 as YENEEA. V gave up 1 base and J gave up 5 bases, with 12 bases separating them. The CDR3 is 14 amino acids. Full variable domain (rest looked up from reference TRBV11-3 and TRBJ2-7): EAGVVQSPRYKIIEKKQPVAFWCNPISGHNTLYWYLQNLGQGPELLIRYENEEAVDDSQLPKDRFSAERLKGVDSTLKIQPAELGDSAVYLCASSLGSRGDEQYFGPGTRLTVT.

The CDR3 bases are TGTGCCAGCAGCCCCGGCGGCGAAGGGACTGAAGCTTTCTTT. Protein: CASSPGGEGTEAFF. This chain links TRBV28 with TRBJ1-1; D not certain. The CDR3 covers 14 residues. The V and J ends lost 6 bases and 5 bases respectively, with 16 bases between them. Germline-derived CDR1 and CDR2 are MDHEN and SYDVKM.

V usage is TRBV7-3 and J usage is TRBJ2-2; TRBD2 aligns across 10 bases. The germline CDR1 and CDR2 sequences are SGHTA and FQGTGA. V lost 0 bases and J lost 4; bases outside the gene matches: 5. CDR3 length: 17 residues. The CDR3 bases are TGTGCCAGCAGCTTAACGAGGGCTAGCGGGAGCACCGGGGAGCTGTTTTTT. It translates to CASSLTRASGSTGELFF.

The chain recombines TRBV10-3 with TRBJ2-1, with 12 bases fitting TRBD2. V was pared by 4 bases and J by 4 bases, with 8 bases of the junction left unmatched. CDR1 and CDR2 from the germline V gene are ENHRY and SYGVKD. This CDR3 has 17 amino acids. CDR3 protein: CAISGTGTSGLYNEQFF. Here the CDR3 DNA reads TGTGCCATCAGTGGGACAGGGACTAGCGGGCTTTACAATGAGCAGTTCTTC.

The rearrangement uses TRBV7-9 and TRBJ1-2; D might be TRBD1 (6 bases). Germline V lookup: CDR1 SEHNR, CDR2 FQNEAQ (reference sequence). Trimming shortened V by 4 bases and J by 6 bases, and 21 bases separated the two germline ends. CDR3 size: 16 residues. CDR3 region: CASSSGPQGKIDGYTF. The CDR3 DNA sequence: TGTGCCAGCAGCTCCGGCCCACAGGGTAAGATTGATGGCTACACCTTC.

This chain uses TRBV29-1 with TRBJ2-3; D is possibly TRBD2 (6 bases). V was pared by 8 bases and J by 5 bases, with 17 bases between. This CDR3 has 13 residues. The germline CDR1 and CDR2 sequences are SQVTM and ANQGSEA. The CDR3 DNA follows: TGCAGCCCCCGTCTTTGGAGGGGAGATACGCAGTATTTT. The encoded protein is CSPRLWRGDTQYF.

This sequence joins TRBV7-8 and TRBJ2-1; TRBD2 aligns across 13 bases. Trimming cost V 4 bases and J 9 bases; bases outside gene matches: 12. The CDR3 extends over 17 amino acids. Per the germline V gene, CDR1 is SGHVS and CDR2 is FQNEAQ. CDR3 residues: CASSSQLAGGRDGEQFF. Written as DNA, the CDR3 is TGTGCCAGCAGCTCGCAACTAGCGGGAGGGCGAGATGGTGAGCAGTTCTTC.

The chain joins TRBV28 to TRBJ2-7; no firm D call. In germline, CDR1 is MDHEN, CDR2 SYDVKM. With 4 bases removed from V and 2 bases from J, the gap between germline ends came to 12 bases. The CDR3 totals 14 residues. The CDR3 sequence is CASSWSEGPYEQYF. CDR3 coding DNA: TGTGCCAGCAGTTGGTCAGAAGGACCCTACGAGCAGTACTTC.

CDR3 region: CASSVYRGTGELFF. The CDR3 bases are TGTGCCAGCAGCGTATACAGGGGCACCGGGGAGCTGTTTTTT. The chain is built from TRBV7-2 and TRBJ2-2; 7 bases align to TRBD1. The junction had 4 bases not matched to a gene; V was cut back by 5 bases and J by 4 bases. This CDR3 region has 14 residues. Germline CDR1 SGHTA, CDR2 FQGNSA.

This clone was seen only once. The V call is TRBV7-9, the J call TRBJ1-5; TRBD1 is a possible D gene (6 bases). With 2 bases removed from V and 8 bases from J, the gap between germline ends came to 16 bases. Germline lookup yields CDR1 SEHNR and CDR2 FQNEAQ (reference sequence). The length of the CDR3 is 15 residues. The CDR3 DNA reads TGTGCCAGCAGCTTACCCGGAGTAGGGGGGGAGCCCCAGCATTTT. Its translation: CASSLPGVGGEPQHF.

The chain combines TRBV6-5 with TRBJ2-1; 11 positions match TRBD2. CDR1 MNHEY and CDR2 SVGAGI come from the germline V gene. This CDR3 is built from 15 residues. V was clipped by 7 bases and J by 3 bases; unmatched bases: 5. The CDR3, as DNA: TGTGCCAGCACCCCGACTAGCGGGAACTACAATGAGCAGTTCTTC. This translates into CASTPTSGNYNEQFF.

The V gene is TRBV6-4, the J gene TRBJ1-6, with D hard to call. CDR1 and CDR2 from the germline V gene are MRHNA and SNTAGT. Trimming pared 5 bases from V and 10 bases from J, leaving 6 bases between. This CDR3 has 11 amino acids. The CDR3 coding sequence is TGTGCCAGCAGTCCATTCTCACCCCTCCACTTT. This codes for CASSPFSPLHF.

The CDR3 DNA sequence: TGTGCCAGCAGCCCCGCTAGGGGCGTCTCTGGAAACACCATATATTTT. As protein: CASSPARGVSGNTIYF. This chain joins TRBV5-6 and TRBJ1-3, with D perhaps TRBD1 (5 bases). Trimming removed 4 bases from V and 0 bases from J, with 14 bases in between. Germline CDR1 is SGHDT and CDR2 is YYEEEE. The CDR3 totals 16 residues.

This chain uses TRBV5-6 with TRBJ1-1, with 8 positions matching TRBD1. Germline V CDR1 and CDR2: SGHDT, YYEEEE. The CDR3 is made up of 18 amino acids. V gave up 0 bases and J gave up 1 base; unmatched junction bases: 11. Written as DNA, the CDR3 is TGTGCCAGCAGCTTGGCGGCAGGGGGCGCAGAGTGGAACACTGAAGCTTTCTTT. This encodes CASSLAAGGAEWNTEAFF.

The chain employs TRBV5-8 and TRBJ2-7; D perhaps matches TRBD2 (6 bases). Per germline, CDR1 SGHTS and CDR2 YDEGEE. There are 14 residues in the CDR3. The V and J ends lost 2 bases and 7 bases respectively, with 16 bases between them. The CDR3 loop is CASSLAGPFREQYF. The CDR3 region has the DNA TGTGCCAGCAGCTTAGCGGGTCCCTTTCGGGAGCAGTACTTC.

This clone was seen just once. The chain employs TRBV6-1 and TRBJ1-2; possible D gene TRBD1, 5 bases. Germline CDR1 and CDR2: MNHNS and SASEGT. The CDR3 is made up of 15 amino acids. Trimming removed 1 base from V and 6 bases from J, with 15 bases in between. For the CDR3, the DNA is TGTGCCAGCAGTGAAGTGGGCCAGGGCGGAGATGGCTACACCTTC. Amino acid sequence: CASSEVGQGGDGYTF.

J is TRBJ1-4 and V is TRBV27; TRBD1 aligns across 9 bases. The CDR3 is made up of 14 amino acids. V lost 6 bases to trimming and J lost 6 bases; unmatched junction nucleotides: 5. Germline V lookup: CDR1 MNHEY, CDR2 SMNVEV (reference sequence). The CDR3 nucleotides read TGTGCCAGCAGATACAGGGGGCGAGATGAAAAACTGTTTTTT. Translating gives CASRYRGRDEKLFF. Full variable domain (missing parts from reference TRBV27 and TRBJ1-4): EAQVTQNPRYLITVTGKKLTVTCSQNMNHEYMSWYRQDPGLGLRQIYYSMNVEVTDKGDVPEGYKVSRKEKRNFPLILESPSPNQTSLYFCASRYRGRDEKLFFGSGTQLSVL.

This chain links TRBV12-5 with TRBJ1-2; no definite D call. The CDR3 extends over 13 amino acids. CDR1 is LGHNT and CDR2 is FRNRAP in the germline V gene. Trimming took off 1 base at V and 8 bases at J, with 11 bases between the two ends. The CDR3 nucleotides are TGTGCTAGTGGTTTGGCAAACATGGAAGGCTACACCTTC. Its protein is CASGLANMEGYTF.

The chain recombines TRBV4-3 with TRBJ2-1; tentative D call: TRBD1 (6 bases). Germline V gives CDR1 LGHNA, CDR2 YSLEER. Trimming stripped 0 bases from V and 5 bases from J, with 20 bases between. This CDR3 region has 18 residues. This CDR3 reads CASSQDVWSDSPDNEQFF. DNA of the CDR3: TGCGCCAGCAGCCAAGATGTTTGGTCGGACAGCCCGGACAATGAGCAGTTCTTC.